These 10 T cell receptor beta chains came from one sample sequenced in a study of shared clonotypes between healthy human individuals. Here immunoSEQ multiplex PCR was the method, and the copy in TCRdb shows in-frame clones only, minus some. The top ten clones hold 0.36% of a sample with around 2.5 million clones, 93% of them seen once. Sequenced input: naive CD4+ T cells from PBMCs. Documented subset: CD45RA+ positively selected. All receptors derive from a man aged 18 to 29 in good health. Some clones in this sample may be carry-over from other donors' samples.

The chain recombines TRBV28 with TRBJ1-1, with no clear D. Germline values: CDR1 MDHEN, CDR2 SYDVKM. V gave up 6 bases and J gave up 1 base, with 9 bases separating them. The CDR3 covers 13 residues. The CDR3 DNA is TGTGCCAGCAGCTACCTACAGAACACTGAAGCTTTCTTT. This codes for CASSYLQNTEAFF.

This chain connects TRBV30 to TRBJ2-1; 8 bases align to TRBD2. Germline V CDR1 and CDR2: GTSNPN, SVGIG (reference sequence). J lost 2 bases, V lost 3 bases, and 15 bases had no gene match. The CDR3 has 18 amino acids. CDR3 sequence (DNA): TGTGCCTGGAGAGCCGGGACTAGATCAAGTGTAGCCTACAATGAGCAGTTCTTC. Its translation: CAWRAGTRSSVAYNEQFF. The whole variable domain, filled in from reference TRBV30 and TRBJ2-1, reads SQTIHQWPATLVQPVGSPLSLECTVEGTSNPNLYWYRQAAGRGLQLLFYSVGIGQISSEVPQNLSASRPQDRQFILSSKKLLLSDSGFYLCAWRAGTRSSVAYNEQFFGPGTRLTVL.

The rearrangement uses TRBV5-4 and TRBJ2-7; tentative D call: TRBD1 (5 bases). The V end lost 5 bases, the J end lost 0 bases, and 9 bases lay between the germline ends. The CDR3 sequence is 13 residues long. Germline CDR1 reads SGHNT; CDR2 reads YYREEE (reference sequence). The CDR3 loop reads CASRVQGSYEQYF. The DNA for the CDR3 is TGTGCCAGCAGGGTGCAGGGCTCCTACGAGCAGTACTTC.

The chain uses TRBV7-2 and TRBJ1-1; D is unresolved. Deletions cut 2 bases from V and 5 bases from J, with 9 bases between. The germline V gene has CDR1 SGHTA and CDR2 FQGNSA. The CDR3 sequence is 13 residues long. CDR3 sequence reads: CASSLKGATEAFF. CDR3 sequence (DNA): TGTGCCAGCAGCTTAAAGGGAGCGACTGAAGCTTTCTTT.

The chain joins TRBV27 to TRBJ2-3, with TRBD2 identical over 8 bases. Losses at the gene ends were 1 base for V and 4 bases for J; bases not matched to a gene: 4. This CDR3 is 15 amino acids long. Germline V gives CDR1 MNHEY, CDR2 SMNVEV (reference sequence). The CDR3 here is CASSLWGLVSDTQYF. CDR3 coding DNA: TGTGCCAGCAGTTTATGGGGACTAGTGTCAGATACGCAGTATTTT.

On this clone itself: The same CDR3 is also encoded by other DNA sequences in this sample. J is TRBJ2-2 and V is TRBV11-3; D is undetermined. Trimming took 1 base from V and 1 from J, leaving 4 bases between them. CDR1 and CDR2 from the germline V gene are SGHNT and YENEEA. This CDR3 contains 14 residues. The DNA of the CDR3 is TGTGCCAGCAGCTTAGGGCGGAACACCGGGGAGCTGTTTTTT. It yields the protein CASSLGRNTGELFF.

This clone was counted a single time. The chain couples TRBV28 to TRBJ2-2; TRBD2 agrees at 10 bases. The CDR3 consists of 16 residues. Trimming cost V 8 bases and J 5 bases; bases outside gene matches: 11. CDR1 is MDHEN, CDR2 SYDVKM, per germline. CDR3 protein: CASVMSGRAGTGELFF. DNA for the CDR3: TGTGCCAGCGTAATGAGCGGGAGGGCCGGGACCGGGGAGCTGTTTTTT.

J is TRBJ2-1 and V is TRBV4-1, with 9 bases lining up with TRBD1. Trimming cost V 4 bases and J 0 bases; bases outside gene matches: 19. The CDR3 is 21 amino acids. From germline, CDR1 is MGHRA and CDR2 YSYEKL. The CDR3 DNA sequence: TGCGCCAGCAGCCGACGTCGGGACAGGGCAACTAGCGACCCCTCCTACAATGAGCAGTTCTTC. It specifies CASSRRRDRATSDPSYNEQFF.

The CDR3 bases are TGTGCCAGCAGCTTAGCGGACACCCTCTTAGAGGACAATGAGCAGTTCTTC. It encodes CASSLADTLLEDNEQFF. The chain recombines TRBV7-9 with TRBJ2-1; weak D call: TRBD1 (5 bases). Trimming took off 0 bases at V and 5 bases at J, with 17 bases between the two ends. Germline CDR1 SEHNR, CDR2 FQNEAQ (reference sequence). This CDR3 has 17 residues.

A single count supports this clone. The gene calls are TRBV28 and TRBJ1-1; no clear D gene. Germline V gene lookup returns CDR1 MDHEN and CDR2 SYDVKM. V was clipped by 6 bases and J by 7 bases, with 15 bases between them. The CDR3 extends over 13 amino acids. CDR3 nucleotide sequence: TGTGCCAGCAGGGAACCGGACCGAGGTGAAGCTTTCTTT. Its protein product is CASREPDRGEAFF.